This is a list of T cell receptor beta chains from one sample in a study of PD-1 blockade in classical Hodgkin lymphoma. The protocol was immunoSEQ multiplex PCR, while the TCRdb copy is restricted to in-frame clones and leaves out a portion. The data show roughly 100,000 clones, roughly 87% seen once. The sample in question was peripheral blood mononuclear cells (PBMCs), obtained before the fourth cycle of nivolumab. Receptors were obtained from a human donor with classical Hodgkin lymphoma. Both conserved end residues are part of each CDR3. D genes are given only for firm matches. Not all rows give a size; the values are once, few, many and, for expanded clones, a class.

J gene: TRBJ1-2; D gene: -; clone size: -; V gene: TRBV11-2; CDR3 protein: CASTPRNPHAGGRGYTF; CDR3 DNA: TGTGCCAGCACCCCGCGGAACCCCCACGCGGGGGGACGCGGCTACACCTTC
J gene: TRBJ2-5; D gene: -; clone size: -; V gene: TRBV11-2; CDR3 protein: CASSLDGLGNQETQYF; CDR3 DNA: TGTGCCAGCAGCTTAGATGGGCTGGGGAATCAAGAGACCCAGTACTTC
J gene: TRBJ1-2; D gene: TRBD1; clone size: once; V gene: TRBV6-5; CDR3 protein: CASSYSSAGGPYGYTF; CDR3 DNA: TGTGCCAGCAGTTACTCGTCGGCAGGGGGCCCCTATGGCTACACCTTC
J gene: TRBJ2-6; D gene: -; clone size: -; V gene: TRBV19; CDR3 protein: CASSIRVSGANVLTF; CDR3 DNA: TGTGCCAGTAGTATTAGAGTATCTGGGGCCAACGTCCTGACTTTC
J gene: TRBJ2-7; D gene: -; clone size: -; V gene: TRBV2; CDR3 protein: CASTLGSAYEQYF; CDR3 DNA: TGTGCCAGCACCCTAGGGAGTGCGTACGAGCAGTACTTC
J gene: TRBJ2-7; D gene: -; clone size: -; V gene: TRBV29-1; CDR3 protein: CSVGGGQDLYEQYF; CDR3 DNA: TGCAGCGTTGGGGGGGGGCAGGACCTGTACGAGCAGTACTTC
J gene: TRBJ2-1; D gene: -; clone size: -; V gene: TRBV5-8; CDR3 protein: CASSWTGNEQFF; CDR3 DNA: TGTGCCAGCAGCTGGACGGGGAATGAGCAGTTCTTC
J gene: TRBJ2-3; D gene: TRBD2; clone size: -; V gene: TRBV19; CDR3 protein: CASSRQREGRDTQYF; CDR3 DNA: TGTGCCAGTAGTAGACAGCGGGAGGGTCGAGATACGCAGTATTTT
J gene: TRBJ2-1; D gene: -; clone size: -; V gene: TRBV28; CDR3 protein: CASRAQGSGDEQFF; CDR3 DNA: TGTGCCAGCAGAGCTCAGGGGTCGGGGGATGAGCAGTTCTTC
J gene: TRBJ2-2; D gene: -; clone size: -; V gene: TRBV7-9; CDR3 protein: CASRLPPRGELFF; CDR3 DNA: TGTGCCAGCAGACTGCCACCAAGAGGGGAGCTGTTTTTT
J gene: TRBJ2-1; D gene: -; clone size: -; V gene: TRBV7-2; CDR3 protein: CASSLGRGNNEQFF; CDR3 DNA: TGTGCCAGCAGCTTAGGGAGGGGTAACAATGAGCAGTTCTTC
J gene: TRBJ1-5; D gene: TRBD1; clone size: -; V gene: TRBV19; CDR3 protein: CATTLQGGYQPQHF; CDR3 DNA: TGTGCGACAACCCTACAGGGGGGATATCAGCCCCAGCATTTT
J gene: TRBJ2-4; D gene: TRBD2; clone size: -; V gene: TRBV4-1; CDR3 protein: CASSQGNAAGVAKNIQYF; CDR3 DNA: TGCGCCAGCAGCCAAGGGAATGCCGCGGGGGTAGCCAAAAACATTCAGTACTTC
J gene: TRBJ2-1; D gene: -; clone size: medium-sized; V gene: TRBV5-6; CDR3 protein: CASSLDPSWTPSYNEQFF; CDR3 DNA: TGTGCCAGCAGCTTGGACCCGTCCTGGACCCCCTCCTACAATGAGCAGTTCTTC
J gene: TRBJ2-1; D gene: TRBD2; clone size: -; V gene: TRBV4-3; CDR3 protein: CASSQFIGTRNEQFF; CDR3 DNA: TGCGCCAGCAGCCAGTTCATAGGGACTAGGAATGAGCAGTTCTTC
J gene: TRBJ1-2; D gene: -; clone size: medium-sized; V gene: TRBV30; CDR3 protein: CAWSVPSPGYGYTF; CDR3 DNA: TGTGCCTGGAGTGTACCGTCCCCCGGCTATGGCTACACCTTC
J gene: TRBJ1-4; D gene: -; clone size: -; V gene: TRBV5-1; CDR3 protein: CASSPGTNEKLFF; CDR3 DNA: TGCGCCAGCAGCCCGGGGACTAATGAAAAACTGTTTTTT